This T cell receptor beta chain stems from a study of T cell responses to AZD1222 COVID-19 vaccine. Study-wide results and caveats: Receipt of two AZD1222 doses was followed by a rise in Spike-specific TCR breadth and depth. Only a handful of AZD1222 recipients were seropositive at baseline. Mostly white British, mostly female donors; authors suggested clonal diversity may be underestimated. Repertoire sampling was restricted to post-peak T cell response timepoints.

A word on this clone: The target antigen is unknown.

Some clones are missing from TCRdb's copy, which holds only in-frame ones; the method was immunoSEQ multiplex PCR. The sample comprises approximately 77,000 clones, around 90% of which are singletons, and roughly 4.5% rests with the top ten. This receptor was obtained from an adult who received the AZD1222 COVID-19 vaccine. The input for sequencing was peripheral blood, taken 28 days after the second AZD1222 dose.

CDR3 in amino acids: CASSPNPGNTIYF. The DNA for the CDR3 is TGTGCCAGCAGTCCGAACCCTGGAAACACCATATATTTT. This chain uses TRBV12-3 or TRBV12-4 with TRBJ1-3; D gene unclear. The CDR3 is 13 residues long. Between the trimmed V and J ends, which lost 5 bases and 2 bases, there was a span of 7 bases.